This T cell receptor beta chain was captured in a study of blood T cell repertoires in COVID-19. Study-level information: Specimens from acute and convalescent COVID-19 originated in the United States, Italy and Spain. The cDNA or gDNA used as material had been derived from T cells, B-cell-depleted T cells, or PBMCs.

Trimming stripped 4 bases from V and 1 base from J, with 10 bases between. There are 14 residues in the CDR3. Per the germline V gene, CDR1 is LNHDA and CDR2 is SQIVND (reference sequence). Authors' data handling: Cell counts per sample came from amplifying reference gene primers. The assay was immunoSEQ multiplex PCR, and TCRdb's table has in-frame clones only and misses some. That table supplies the V and J calls and clone size; D and trimming were determined from the DNA. The table lists around 260,000 clones, about 88% of them singletons. This sequence originates from a young man with active or convalescent COVID-19. Input material: peripheral blood. V is TRBV19 and J is TRBJ2-5; possible D gene TRBD2, 6 bases. CDR3 sequence: CASSTLAFQETQYF. The DNA for the CDR3 is TGTGCCAGTAGTACCCTAGCGTTCCAAGAGACCCAGTACTTC.